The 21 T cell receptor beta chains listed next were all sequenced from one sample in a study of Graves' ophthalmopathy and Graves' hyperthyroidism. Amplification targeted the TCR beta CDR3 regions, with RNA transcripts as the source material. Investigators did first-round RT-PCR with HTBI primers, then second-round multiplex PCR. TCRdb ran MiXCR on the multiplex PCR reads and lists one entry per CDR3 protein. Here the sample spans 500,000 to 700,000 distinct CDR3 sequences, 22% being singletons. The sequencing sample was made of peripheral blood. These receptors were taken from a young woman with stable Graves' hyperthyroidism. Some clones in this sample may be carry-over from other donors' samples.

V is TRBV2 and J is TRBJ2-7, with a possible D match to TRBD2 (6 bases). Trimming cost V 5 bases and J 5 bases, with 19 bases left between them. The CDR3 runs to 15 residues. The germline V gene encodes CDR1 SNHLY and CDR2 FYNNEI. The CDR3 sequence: CASSWGDHPTDEQYF. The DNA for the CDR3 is TGTGCCAGCAGTTGGGGGGACCACCCAACGGACGAGCAGTACTTC.

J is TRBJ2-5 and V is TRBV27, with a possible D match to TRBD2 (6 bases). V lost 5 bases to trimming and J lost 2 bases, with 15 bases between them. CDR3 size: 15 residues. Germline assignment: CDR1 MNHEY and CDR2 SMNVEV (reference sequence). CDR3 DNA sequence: TGTGCCAGCAGTCCCCTAACAGGACTACAAGAGACCCAGTACTTC. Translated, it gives CASSPLTGLQETQYF.

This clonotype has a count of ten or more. The CDR3 DNA is TGCAGTGCTAAAGAAGGGACTAGCTCATCCTACGAGCAGTACTTC. Its protein is CSAKEGTSSSYEQYF. V gene TRBV20-1 combines with J gene TRBJ2-7; 9 bases map to TRBD2. This CDR3 comprises 15 residues. Germline values: CDR1 DFQATT, CDR2 SNEGSKA (reference sequence). Trimming removed 4 bases from V and 1 base from J; junction bases left unmatched: 8.

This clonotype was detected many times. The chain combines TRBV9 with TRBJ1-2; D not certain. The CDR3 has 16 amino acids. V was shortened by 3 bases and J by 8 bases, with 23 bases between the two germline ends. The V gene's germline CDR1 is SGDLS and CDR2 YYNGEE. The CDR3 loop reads CASSEPRLELLGGYTF. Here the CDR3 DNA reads TGTGCCAGCAGCGAACCACGGTTGGAGCTCCTGGGAGGCTACACCTTC.

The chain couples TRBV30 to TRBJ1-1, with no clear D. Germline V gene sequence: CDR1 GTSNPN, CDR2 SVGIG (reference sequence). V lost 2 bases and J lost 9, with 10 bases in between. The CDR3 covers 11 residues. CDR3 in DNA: TGTGCCTGGAGTAATTTCCAGCAAGCTTTCTTT. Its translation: CAWSNFQQAFF.

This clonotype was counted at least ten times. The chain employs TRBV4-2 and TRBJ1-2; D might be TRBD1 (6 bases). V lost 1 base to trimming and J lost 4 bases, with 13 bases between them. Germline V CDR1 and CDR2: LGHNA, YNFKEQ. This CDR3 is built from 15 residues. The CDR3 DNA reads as TGTGCCAGCAGCCAAGGATCGGGGGGCTTCTATGGCTACACCTTC. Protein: CASSQGSGGFYGYTF.

For the CDR3, the DNA is TGCGCCAGCAGCCATGAAGACGGTCCTAGAGGCTACACCTTC. This gives the protein CASSHEDGPRGYTF. The chain carries TRBV4-1 and TRBJ1-2; D not resolved. Trimming cost V 3 bases and J 8 bases, with 16 bases left between them. CDR1 is MGHRA and CDR2 is YSYEKL in the germline V gene. This CDR3 spans 14 amino acids.

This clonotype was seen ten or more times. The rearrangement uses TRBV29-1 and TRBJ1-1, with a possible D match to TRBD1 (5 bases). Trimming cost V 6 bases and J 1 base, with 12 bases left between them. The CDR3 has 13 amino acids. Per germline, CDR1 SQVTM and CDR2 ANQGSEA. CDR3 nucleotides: TGCAGCGTGGGCCGGGACGGGAACACTGAAGCTTTCTTT. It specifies CSVGRDGNTEAFF. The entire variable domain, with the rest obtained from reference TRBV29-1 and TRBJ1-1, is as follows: SAVISQKPSRDICQRGTSLTIQCQVDSQVTMMFWYRQQPGQSLTLIATANQGSEATYESGFVIDKFPISRPNLTFSTLTVSNMSPEDSSIYLCSVGRDGNTEAFFGQGTRLTVV.

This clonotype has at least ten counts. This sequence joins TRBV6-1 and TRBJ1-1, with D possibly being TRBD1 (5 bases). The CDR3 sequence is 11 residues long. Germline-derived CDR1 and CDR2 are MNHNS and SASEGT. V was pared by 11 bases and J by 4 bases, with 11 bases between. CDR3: CAVGGGTEAFF. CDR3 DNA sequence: TGTGCCGTCGGGGGGGGCACTGAAGCTTTCTTT.

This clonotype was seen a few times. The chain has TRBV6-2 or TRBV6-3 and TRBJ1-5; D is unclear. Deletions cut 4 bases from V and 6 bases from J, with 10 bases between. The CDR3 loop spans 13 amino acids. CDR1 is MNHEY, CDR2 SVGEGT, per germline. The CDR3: CASSWAEGQPQHF. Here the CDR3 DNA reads TGTGCCAGCAGTTGGGCGGAAGGTCAGCCCCAGCATTTT.

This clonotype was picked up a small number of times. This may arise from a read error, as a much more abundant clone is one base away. The CDR3 sequence is CASSATLDRGNSPPHF. In DNA form, the CDR3 reads TGTGCCAGCAGTGCAACCCTCGACAGGGGCAATTCACCCCCCCACTTT. The chain is built from TRBV27 and TRBJ1-6; TRBD1 matches at 8 bases. The CDR3 totals 16 residues. Germline CDR1 MNHEY, CDR2 SMNVEV (reference sequence).

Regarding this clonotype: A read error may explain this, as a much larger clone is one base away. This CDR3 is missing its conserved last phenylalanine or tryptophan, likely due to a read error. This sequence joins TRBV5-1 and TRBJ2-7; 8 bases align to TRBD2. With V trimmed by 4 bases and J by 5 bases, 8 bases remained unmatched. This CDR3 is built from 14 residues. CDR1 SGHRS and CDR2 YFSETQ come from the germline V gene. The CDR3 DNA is TGCGCCAGCAGCCAGGGACTAGTTATGGACGAGCAGTACTAC. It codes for CASSQGLVMDEQYY.

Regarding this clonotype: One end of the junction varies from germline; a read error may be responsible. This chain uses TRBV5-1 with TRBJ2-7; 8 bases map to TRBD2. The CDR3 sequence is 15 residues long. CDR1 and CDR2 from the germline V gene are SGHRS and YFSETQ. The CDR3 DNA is TGCGCCAGCAGCTTTCCCATAGCGGGGAGAGGCGAGCAGTGCTTC. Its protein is CASSFPIAGRGEQCF.

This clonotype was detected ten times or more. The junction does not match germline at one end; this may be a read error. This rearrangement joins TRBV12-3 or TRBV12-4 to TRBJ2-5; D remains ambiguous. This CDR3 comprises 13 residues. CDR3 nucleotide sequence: TGTGCCAGCAGCTTAGGCAGAAAAGAGACCCAGTACTTC. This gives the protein CASSLGRKETQYF.

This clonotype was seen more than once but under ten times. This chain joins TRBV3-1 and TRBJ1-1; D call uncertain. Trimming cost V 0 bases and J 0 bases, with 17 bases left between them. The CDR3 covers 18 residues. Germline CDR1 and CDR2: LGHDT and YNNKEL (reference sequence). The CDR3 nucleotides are TGTGCCAGCAGCCAAGATCTCCCGAATAAGGGAATGAACACTGAAGCTTTCTTT. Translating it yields CASSQDLPNKGMNTEAFF.

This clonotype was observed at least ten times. This CDR3 is CASSLFTNTGELFF. For the CDR3, the DNA is TGTGCCAGCAGCTTATTCACGAACACCGGGGAGCTGTTTTTT. This sequence joins TRBV11-2 and TRBJ2-2; D is undetermined. CDR1 is SGHAT, CDR2 FQNNGV, per germline. The CDR3 covers 14 residues. Between the trimmed V and J ends, which lost 2 bases and 0 bases, there was a span of 4 bases.

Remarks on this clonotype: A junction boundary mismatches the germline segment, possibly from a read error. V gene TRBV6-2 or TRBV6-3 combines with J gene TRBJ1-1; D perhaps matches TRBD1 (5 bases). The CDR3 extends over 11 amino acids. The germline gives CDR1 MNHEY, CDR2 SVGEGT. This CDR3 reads CASRNTGEDFF. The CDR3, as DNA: TGTGCCAGCAGAAATACAGGAGAAGATTTCTTT.

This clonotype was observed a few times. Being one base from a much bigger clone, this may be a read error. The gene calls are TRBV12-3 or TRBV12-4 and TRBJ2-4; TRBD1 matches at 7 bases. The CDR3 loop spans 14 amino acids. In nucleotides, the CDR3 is TGTGCCAGCACCCTGGGACAGACAATCAACATTAAGTACTTC. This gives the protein CASTLGQTINIKYF.

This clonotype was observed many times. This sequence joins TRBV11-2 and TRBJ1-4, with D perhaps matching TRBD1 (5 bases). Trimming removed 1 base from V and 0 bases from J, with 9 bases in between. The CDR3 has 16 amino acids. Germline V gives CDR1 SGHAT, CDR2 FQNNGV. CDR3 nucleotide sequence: TGTGCCAGCAGCTTAGGCGACAGAGCAACTAATGAAAAACTGTTTTTT. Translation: CASSLGDRATNEKLFF.

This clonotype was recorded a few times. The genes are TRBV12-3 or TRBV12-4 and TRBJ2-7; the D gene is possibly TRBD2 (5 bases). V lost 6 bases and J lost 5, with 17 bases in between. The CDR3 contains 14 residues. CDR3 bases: TGTGCCAGCAGACCTCGGAGAGGGAATGACGAGCAGTACTTC. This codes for CASRPRRGNDEQYF.

The CDR3 loop reads CASSIPGAINQPQHF. CDR3 DNA: TGTGCCAGTAGTATTCCAGGGGCGATCAATCAGCCCCAGCATTTT. The gene calls are TRBV19 and TRBJ1-5; D perhaps matches TRBD1 (6 bases). Germline V gene data show CDR1 as LNHDA and CDR2 as SQIVND (reference sequence). The CDR3 has 15 residues. With 3 bases removed from V and 3 bases from J, the gap between germline ends came to 12 bases.